This T cell receptor beta chain emerged from a study of Graves' ophthalmopathy and Graves' hyperthyroidism. Germline V lookup: CDR1 LNHNV, CDR2 YYDKDF (reference sequence). CDR3 length: 14 residues. CDR3 regions of TCR beta were amplified from RNA transcripts. First-round RT-PCR employed HTBI primers, with a second-round multiplex PCR after it. TCRdb called the multiplex PCR reads again in MiXCR, with one record for every CDR3 protein. The table lists approximately 1.2 million distinct CDR3 sequences, approximately 35% of them singletons, with roughly 10% in the top ten. Patients newly diagnosed with hyperthyroidism, under 2 months' duration, were aged 18 to 65, the study reports. Diagnostic conclusions were grounded in clinical symptoms, serum thyroxine, TRAb, thyroid ultrasound and orbital computed tomography. The table lists this clonotype with a few counts. This may arise from a read error, as a much more abundant clone is one base away.

The sequenced sample consisted of peripheral blood or thyroid tissue (not recorded which). The rearrangement links TRBV15 to TRBJ2-7, with D maybe TRBD2 (6 bases). This TCR was recovered from an adult man with Graves' hyperthyroidism. The DNA for the CDR3 is TGTGCCGCCAGCAGAGGCCGGGAGACCTACGAGCAGTACTTC. As protein: CAASRGRETYEQYF. Full variable domain (outside the CDR3, taken from reference TRBV15 and TRBJ2-7): DAMVIQNPRYQVTQFGKPVTLSCSQTLNHNVMYWYQQKSSQAPKLLFHYYDKDFNNEADTPDNFQSRRPNTSFCFLDIRSPGLGDTAMYLCAASRGRETYEQYFGPGTRLTVT.